The 26 T cell receptor beta chains in this list originate from one sample, sequenced in a study of cytomegalovirus exposure and HLA in healthy donors. Vbeta (60) and Jbeta (13) primers were used in the PCR. Generated by immunoSEQ multiplex PCR, the TCRdb table keeps only in-frame clones and is missing some. This sample carries under 200,000 clones, roughly 70% of them seen once, and the ten largest clones take over 1.5%. The sequenced sample consisted of PBMCs. The receptors derive from a woman younger than 45 in good health and CMV-seronegative.

This chain uses TRBV5-1 with TRBJ2-3, with TRBD2 matching over 13 bases. The V and J ends lost 0 bases and 2 bases, in that order; junction bases with no gene match: 6. Germline assignment: CDR1 SGHRS and CDR2 YFSETQ. The CDR3 is made up of 18 amino acids. In nucleotides, the CDR3 is TGCGCCAGCAGCTTGGCGACTAGCGGGGGGCTATACACAGATACGCAGTATTTT. Its translation is CASSLATSGGLYTDTQYF.

This chain joins TRBV5-4 and TRBJ2-6; a possible D gene is TRBD1 (5 bases). With 4 bases removed from V and 4 bases from J, the gap between germline ends came to 12 bases. CDR1 is SGHNT, CDR2 YYREEE, per germline (reference sequence). The CDR3 covers 15 residues. CDR3 sequence (DNA): TGTGCCAGCAGCCCTCAGGGTGGCGGGGCCAACGTCCTGACTTTC. It codes for CASSPQGGGANVLTF.

The chain is built from TRBV5-6 and TRBJ2-1; no definite D call. The CDR3 totals 13 residues. Looked up from germline, CDR1 is SGHDT and CDR2 is YYEEEE. V lost 6 bases and J 1 base, leaving 8 bases between the germline ends. The CDR3 nucleotides are TGTGCCAGCACCTTCCGTTCCTACAATGAGCAGTTCTTC. It encodes CASTFRSYNEQFF. The variable domain in full, completed from reference TRBV5-6 and TRBJ2-1, reads DAGVTQSPTHLIKTRGQQVTLRCSPKSGHDTVSWYQQALGQGPQFIFQYYEEEERQRGNFPDRFSGHQFPNYSSELNVNALLLGDSALYLCASTFRSYNEQFFGPGTRLTVL.

This chain connects TRBV7-3 to TRBJ2-3, with D perhaps TRBD1 (6 bases). Per the germline V gene, CDR1 is SGHTA and CDR2 is FQGTGA. The V end was cut by 1 base, the J end by 0 bases, with 8 bases between. The CDR3 contains 15 residues. CDR3 DNA: TGTGCCAGCAGCTTAAATGGACAGAGCACAGATACGCAGTATTTT. Protein sequence: CASSLNGQSTDTQYF.

This clone was counted between two and nine times. V gene TRBV13 combines with J gene TRBJ2-1; 9 nucleotides align to TRBD2. V dropped 7 bases and J dropped 7; count of bases not matched to a gene: 2. The CDR3 is made up of 12 amino acids. Per germline, CDR1 PRHDT and CDR2 FYEKMQ (reference sequence). Here the CDR3 reads CASIAGGNEQFF. The CDR3 nucleotides are TGTGCCAGCATCGCGGGAGGGAATGAGCAGTTCTTC.

This rearrangement joins TRBV29-1 to TRBJ2-1, with TRBD2 identical over 7 bases. CDR3 length equals 15 residues. The germline V gene has CDR1 SQVTM and CDR2 ANQGSEA. V was pared by 4 bases and J by 4 bases, with 10 bases of the junction left unmatched. CDR3 DNA: TGCAGCGTTGTGACTAGCTTGGGCCGGTACAATGAGCAGTTCTTC. Amino acids: CSVVTSLGRYNEQFF.

This clone has a handful of counts. This chain joins TRBV10-3 and TRBJ1-1; 9 nucleotides match TRBD1. J was trimmed by 4 bases and V by 8 bases; bases with no gene match: 5. CDR1 and CDR2 (germline): ENHRY, SYGVKD. The CDR3 extends over 13 amino acids. The CDR3 loop is CAIVGQGRTEAFF. In nucleotides, the CDR3 is TGTGCCATCGTCGGACAGGGGCGCACTGAAGCTTTCTTT.

The chain couples TRBV6-4 to TRBJ1-6; D gene uncertain. Germline values: CDR1 MRHNA, CDR2 SNTAGT. CDR3 length: 13 residues. The ends were cut back, 2 bases at V and 7 bases at J, with 6 bases in the middle. CDR3 region: CASSDRRNSPLHF. DNA for the CDR3: TGTGCCAGCAGTGACAGGAGGAATTCACCCCTCCACTTT.

This chain joins TRBV5-1 and TRBJ2-5; tentative D call: TRBD2 (6 bases). This CDR3 comprises 16 residues. V was shortened by 4 bases and J by 2 bases, with 18 bases between the two germline ends. CDR1 and CDR2 (germline): SGHRS, YFSETQ. CDR3 sequence (DNA): TGCGCCAGCAGCCCTTCACCGGGGGAAGGGCAAGAGACCCAGTACTTC. Residues: CASSPSPGEGQETQYF.

The V call is TRBV6-1, the J call TRBJ1-1; no firm D call. Germline V gives CDR1 MNHNS, CDR2 SASEGT. With 5 bases removed from V and 0 bases from J, the gap between germline ends came to 10 bases. This CDR3 comprises 14 residues. The CDR3 DNA reads as TGTGCCAGCAGTTCCGTCTCTATGAACACTGAAGCTTTCTTT. As protein: CASSSVSMNTEAFF.

This clone was counted only a few times. The chain is built from TRBV6-5 and TRBJ2-7; 12 nucleotides agree with TRBD2. The CDR3 totals 15 residues. V lost 5 bases, J lost 0 bases, and 2 bases stayed unmatched. CDR1 and CDR2 (germline): MNHEY, SVGAGI. The chain's CDR3 is CASSPTSGSSYEQYF. The CDR3 bases are TGTGCCAGCAGTCCGACTAGCGGGAGCTCCTACGAGCAGTACTTC.

V gene TRBV5-1 combines with J gene TRBJ1-1, with 7 bases that match TRBD1. The CDR3 is 14 amino acids. Germline lookup yields CDR1 SGHRS and CDR2 YFSETQ. V lost 0 bases, J lost 4 bases, and 3 bases stayed unmatched. The DNA for the CDR3 is TGCGCCAGCAGCTTGGGGCAGGGGGTCACTGAAGCTTTCTTT. Amino acid sequence: CASSLGQGVTEAFF. The whole variable domain, remainder taken from reference TRBV5-1 and TRBJ1-1, is KAGVTQTPRYLIKTRGQQVTLSCSPISGHRSVSWYQQTPGQGLQFLFEYFSETQRNKGNFPGRFSGRQFSNSRSEMNVSTLELGDSALYLCASSLGQGVTEAFFGQGTRLTVV.

The chain is built from TRBV6-1 and TRBJ2-5; D possibly corresponds to TRBD2 (5 bases). Germline V gene data show CDR1 as MNHNS and CDR2 as SASEGT. The CDR3 has 13 amino acids. The germline V and J ends were trimmed by 7 bases and 4 bases, with 13 bases remaining between them. As DNA, the CDR3 is TGTGCCAGCACTGGGAGCGGTAGAGAGACCCAGTACTTC. This encodes CASTGSGRETQYF.

J is TRBJ1-4 and V is TRBV19; TRBD1 matches 9 bases. V gave up 3 bases and J gave up 5 bases; unmatched junction bases: 4. This CDR3 has 15 amino acids. Germline loops: CDR1 LNHDA, CDR2 SQIVND (reference sequence). CDR3 sequence (DNA): TGTGCCAGTAGTATTCGGACAGGGGAAAATGAAAAACTGTTTTTT. This gives the protein CASSIRTGENEKLFF.

The rearrangement uses TRBV5-4 and TRBJ1-2; D not certain. The ends were cut back, 5 bases at V and 2 bases at J, with 22 bases in the middle. This CDR3 has 17 residues. In germline, CDR1 is SGHNT, CDR2 YYREEE (reference sequence). This CDR3 reads CASSPLLPSKVNYGYTF. CDR3 nucleotides: TGTGCCAGCAGTCCCTTACTACCAAGCAAAGTGAACTATGGCTACACCTTC.

This clone was picked up one time. The V and J genes are TRBV13 and TRBJ1-2; D unclear. This CDR3 comprises 15 residues. CDR1 is PRHDT, CDR2 FYEKMQ, per germline (reference sequence). V was clipped by 7 bases and J by 1 base, with 16 bases between them. The chain's CDR3 is CASKEGRRSNYGYTF. DNA for the CDR3: TGTGCCAGCAAGGAGGGTCGAAGAAGTAACTATGGCTACACCTTC.

V and J are TRBV27 and TRBJ1-2; 7 bases map to TRBD1. The germline CDR1 and CDR2 sequences are MNHEY and SMNVEV (reference sequence). The CDR3 is 15 residues long. J lost 9 bases, V lost 5 bases, and 15 bases had no gene match. The CDR3 bases are TGTGCCAGCAGTCTGACCAGGGGGAGCTTTAATCGCTACACCTTC. This translates into CASSLTRGSFNRYTF.

The sample holds a few counts of this clone. As DNA, the CDR3 is TGTGCCAGCAGCTCCTCAAGAGTAGAAAGCTATGGCTACACCTTC. Protein sequence: CASSSSRVESYGYTF. The chain is built from TRBV7-9 and TRBJ1-2, with D unresolved. Between the trimmed V and J ends, which lost 4 bases and 4 bases, there was a span of 16 bases. The length of the CDR3 is 15 residues. The V gene's germline CDR1 is SEHNR and CDR2 FQNEAQ (reference sequence).

The chain couples TRBV28 to TRBJ2-3; D is possibly TRBD1 (6 bases). This CDR3 has 14 amino acids. CDR1 is MDHEN and CDR2 is SYDVKM in the germline V gene. The germline V and J ends were trimmed by 6 bases and 2 bases, with 12 bases remaining between them. The CDR3 DNA reads as TGTGCCAGCAGGTTCAGGGGCCTCACAGATACGCAGTATTTT. It translates to CASRFRGLTDTQYF.

This chain joins TRBV7-9 and TRBJ1-1; TRBD1 is a possible D gene (6 bases). The CDR3 spans 13 residues. V lost 5 bases to trimming and J lost 8 bases, with 15 bases between them. CDR1 is SEHNR, CDR2 FQNEAQ, per germline (reference sequence). The CDR3 sequence: CASSEGVDREAFF. CDR3 coding DNA: TGTGCCAGCAGCGAGGGGGTGGACAGAGAAGCTTTCTTT.

The chain carries TRBV29-1 and TRBJ1-5; D is undetermined. Germline V lookup: CDR1 SQVTM, CDR2 ANQGSEA. The CDR3 runs 15 residues. Trimming shortened V by 6 bases and J by 5 bases, and 20 bases separated the two germline ends. The DNA for the CDR3 is TGCAGCGTCGGCATCGGTACGGGATTTGATCAGCCCCAGCATTTT. It specifies CSVGIGTGFDQPQHF.

A few counts support this clone. The chain couples TRBV7-3 to TRBJ2-7, with D tentatively TRBD2 (7 bases). V was shortened by 1 base and J by 0 bases, with 16 bases between the two germline ends. The CDR3 runs to 17 residues. In germline, CDR1 is SGHTA, CDR2 FQGTGA. The CDR3 here is CASSLNGGGFGSYEQYF. DNA of the CDR3: TGTGCCAGCAGCTTAAACGGCGGGGGCTTCGGCTCCTACGAGCAGTACTTC.

CDR3: CASSPATGKNTEAFF. CDR3 nucleotides: TGTGCCAGCTCACCCGCGACAGGGAAGAACACTGAAGCTTTCTTT. The chain couples TRBV18 to TRBJ1-1; 7 positions agree with TRBD1. The junction had 5 bases not matched to a gene; V was cut back by 3 bases and J by 1 base. There are 15 residues in the CDR3. The V gene's germline CDR1 is KGHSH and CDR2 LQKENI.

This chain links TRBV5-5 with TRBJ2-7; D might be TRBD2 (6 bases). V lost 0 bases, J lost 0 bases, and 13 bases lay in between. The CDR3 is 16 amino acids. CDR1 and CDR2 (germline): SGHKS, YYEKEE (reference sequence). CDR3 in DNA: TGTGCCAGCAGCTTGGCCGGGACTCCTTACTCCTACGAGCAGTACTTC. Its protein product is CASSLAGTPYSYEQYF.

This clone was observed a single time. At one boundary the junction diverges from the germline segment, which might be a read error. The chain carries TRBV5-1 and TRBJ2-7, with D tentatively TRBD1 (6 bases). The CDR3 has 13 amino acids. CDR1 SGHRS and CDR2 YFSETQ come from the germline V gene. The DNA of the CDR3 is TGCGCCAGCAGGGGGGCAGGGCCAGAAGAGCAGCACTTC. Translating gives CASRGAGPEEQHF.

V is TRBV6-1 and J is TRBJ1-2; perhaps TRBD1 as D (5 bases). Germline V gene sequence: CDR1 MNHNS, CDR2 SASEGT. Trimming stripped 2 bases from V and 3 bases from J, with 10 bases between. The CDR3 sequence is 14 residues long. CDR3 sequence: CASSEIGRDYGYTF. The CDR3 DNA sequence: TGTGCCAGCAGTGAAATCGGCAGGGACTATGGCTACACCTTC.